These 17 T cell receptor beta chains share one sample of origin, sequenced in a study of T cells in localized non-small cell lung cancer. The table came from immunoSEQ multiplex PCR; TCRdb's copy has only in-frame clones and leaves some out. The sample lists 50,000 to 60,000 clones; approximately 86% were seen once. Material: PBMCs, obtained before any cancer treatment. These TCRs come from a female donor with stage II lung adenocarcinoma.

The V gene is TRBV5-6, the J gene TRBJ2-1, with a tentative D call TRBD2 (5 bases). This CDR3 has 15 amino acids. V was cut by 6 bases and J by 4 bases, with 17 bases left in between. CDR1 SGHDT and CDR2 YYEEEE come from the germline V gene. The CDR3: CASNMDSREYNEQFF. DNA for the CDR3: TGTGCCAGCAACATGGACTCCCGCGAGTACAATGAGCAGTTCTTC.

The V and J genes are TRBV9 and TRBJ2-2, with D possibly TRBD2 on 5 matching bases. The germline V gene encodes CDR1 SGDLS and CDR2 YYNGEE. CDR3 length: 16 residues. The V end was cut by 0 bases, the J end by 4 bases, with 13 bases between. The CDR3 here is CASSVVGLGTTGELFF. CDR3 sequence (DNA): TGTGCCAGCAGCGTAGTAGGACTGGGTACCACCGGGGAGCTGTTTTTT.

This chain connects TRBV6-6 to TRBJ2-7; TRBD2 might be the D (5 bases). This CDR3 is built from 14 residues. The V end lost 4 bases, the J end lost 4 bases, and 14 bases lay between the germline ends. Looked up from germline, CDR1 is MNHNY and CDR2 is SVGAGI (reference sequence). CDR3 nucleotides: TGTGCCAGCAGTTTAGAGGGTACGGGGTACGAGCAGTACTTC. This sequence encodes CASSLEGTGYEQYF.

J is TRBJ1-3 and V is TRBV6-1; TRBD1 aligns across 7 bases. The CDR3 totals 15 residues. Germline V CDR1 and CDR2: MNHNS, SASEGT. V trimming: 6 bases; J trimming: 3 bases; junction bases outside the gene matches: 8. The CDR3 nucleotides read TGTGCCAGCAGGGCTGCCGGGACAGTTGGAAACACCATATATTTT. Amino acid sequence: CASRAAGTVGNTIYF.

The chain links TRBV2 to TRBJ1-4; TRBD1 aligns across 7 bases. CDR1 SNHLY and CDR2 FYNNEI come from the germline V gene. This CDR3 is 14 amino acids long. V was clipped by 6 bases and J by 7 bases; unmatched bases: 8. The CDR3 nucleotides are TGTGCCAGCAGACCGGGACAGTCTTTTGAAAAACTGTTTTTT. This codes for CASRPGQSFEKLFF. The full variable domain, with the rest looked up from reference TRBV2 and TRBJ1-4, is EPEVTQTPSHQVTQMGQEVILRCVPISNHLYFYWYRQILGQKVEFLVSFYNNEISEKSEIFDDQFSVERPDGSNFTLKIRSTKLEDSAMYFCASRPGQSFEKLFFGSGTQLSVL.

The gene calls are TRBV29-1 and TRBJ1-1; possibly TRBD1 for D (5 bases). V lost 5 bases, J lost 8 bases, and 15 bases lay in between. The CDR3 runs 12 residues. Germline loops: CDR1 SQVTM, CDR2 ANQGSEA. DNA for the CDR3: TGCAGCGTTTATGACAGAAGGAGGGAAGCTTTCTTT. This encodes CSVYDRRREAFF.

The chain combines TRBV27 with TRBJ1-5, with D perhaps TRBD1 (5 bases). Trimming removed 0 bases at V and 6 bases at J, with 9 bases between. Germline V gene sequence: CDR1 MNHEY, CDR2 SMNVEV (reference sequence). CDR3 length: 14 amino acids. CDR3 sequence reads: CASSLSGGTQPQHF. The CDR3 region has the DNA TGTGCCAGCAGTTTATCGGGGGGGACTCAGCCCCAGCATTTT.

This clone was seen a single time. The chain recombines TRBV7-9 with TRBJ2-5; 14 bases map to TRBD2. V shed 5 bases, J shed 3 bases, and the junction held 8 bases outside the gene matches. The CDR3 sequence is 17 residues long. Germline CDR1 and CDR2: SEHNR and FQNEAQ (reference sequence). The CDR3 loop is CASSRRTSGGTKETQYF. The CDR3 DNA reads as TGTGCCAGCAGCCGGAGGACTAGCGGGGGGACCAAAGAGACCCAGTACTTC.

This chain links TRBV2 with TRBJ1-6; a weak D match, TRBD1 (5 bases). The V end lost 7 bases, the J end lost 5 bases, and 12 bases lay between the germline ends. Per the germline V gene, CDR1 is SNHLY and CDR2 is FYNNEI. CDR3 size: 14 residues. Here the CDR3 reads CASTKGRNNSPLHF. The CDR3 DNA reads as TGTGCCAGCACCAAGGGGCGGAATAATTCACCCCTCCACTTT.

The count of this clone is one. The chain carries TRBV19 and TRBJ1-5; D is ambiguous. V shed 3 bases and J shed 0 bases, with 6 bases lying between them. The length of the CDR3 is 14 residues. Germline CDR1 is LNHDA and CDR2 is SQIVND (reference sequence). In DNA, the CDR3 is TGTGCCAGTAGTATCGGGTATAGCAATCAGCCCCAGCATTTT. Its protein product is CASSIGYSNQPQHF.

The V call is TRBV18, the J call TRBJ1-1; the match to TRBD1 covers 8 bases. The germline V gene encodes CDR1 KGHSH and CDR2 LQKENI. J lost 3 bases, V lost 3 bases, and 0 bases had no gene match. CDR3 size: 13 residues. CDR3 nucleotide sequence: TGTGCCAGCTCACCGGACAGGGACACTGAAGCTTTCTTT. This translates into CASSPDRDTEAFF.

In DNA form, the CDR3 reads TGTGCCAGCAGCTTAGGCCAGCTGGGGGGTGGACGAGCTTTCTTT. Residues: CASSLGQLGGGRAFF. The chain carries TRBV11-2 and TRBJ1-1; perhaps TRBD1 as D (5 bases). The ends were cut back, 1 base at V and 10 bases at J, with 19 bases in the middle. The CDR3 loop spans 15 amino acids. CDR1 and CDR2 (germline): SGHAT, FQNNGV.

Only one count was recorded for this clone. The chain employs TRBV18 and TRBJ1-4; D is ambiguous. Germline CDR1 KGHSH, CDR2 LQKENI. This CDR3 has 12 residues. V gave up 1 base and J gave up 4 bases, with 1 base separating them. In nucleotides, the CDR3 is TGTGCCAGCTCACCACGTAATGAAAAACTGTTTTTT. Its translation is CASSPRNEKLFF.

This chain links TRBV5-6 with TRBJ2-6; no firm D call. Germline values: CDR1 SGHDT, CDR2 YYEEEE. The CDR3 length is 14 residues. Trimming took off 4 bases at V and 0 bases at J, with 5 bases between the two ends. CDR3 protein: CASSQLSGANVLTF. Here the CDR3 DNA reads TGTGCCAGCAGCCAACTCTCTGGGGCCAACGTCCTGACTTTC.

The chain joins TRBV19 to TRBJ1-1; tentatively, D is TRBD1 (5 bases). The CDR3 has 14 amino acids. The ends were cut back, 5 bases at V and 5 bases at J, with 15 bases in the middle. Germline V gene sequence: CDR1 LNHDA, CDR2 SQIVND (reference sequence). The CDR3 DNA sequence: TGTGCCAGTAGTTCCAAGGGGCCCGAAACTGAAGCTTTCTTT. This encodes CASSSKGPETEAFF.

This rearrangement joins TRBV9 to TRBJ1-4; D ambiguous. Trimming took 0 bases from V and 8 from J, leaving 8 bases between them. Germline V CDR1 and CDR2: SGDLS, YYNGEE. The CDR3 contains 13 residues. DNA for the CDR3: TGTGCCAGCAGCGTAGGGGTTCCAGAAAAACTGTTTTTT. This codes for CASSVGVPEKLFF.

The chain is built from TRBV30 and TRBJ1-1, with D possibly TRBD1 on 5 matching bases. Trimming left V 0 bases short and J 0 bases short, with 23 bases between. Germline V lookup: CDR1 GTSNPN, CDR2 SVGIG (reference sequence). The CDR3 contains 19 residues. CDR3 loop: CAWSVSQLSWGDLNTEAFF. CDR3 bases: TGTGCCTGGAGTGTGTCTCAACTCAGCTGGGGGGACCTGAACACTGAAGCTTTCTTT.